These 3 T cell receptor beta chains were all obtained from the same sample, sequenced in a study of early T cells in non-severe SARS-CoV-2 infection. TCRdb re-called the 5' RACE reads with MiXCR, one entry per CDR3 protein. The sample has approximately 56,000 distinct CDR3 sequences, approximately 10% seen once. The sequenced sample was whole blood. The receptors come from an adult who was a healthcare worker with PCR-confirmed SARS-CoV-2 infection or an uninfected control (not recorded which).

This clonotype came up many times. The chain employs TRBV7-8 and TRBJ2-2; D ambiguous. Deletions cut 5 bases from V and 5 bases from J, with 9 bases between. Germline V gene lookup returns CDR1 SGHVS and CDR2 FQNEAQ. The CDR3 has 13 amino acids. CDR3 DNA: TGTGCCAGCAGCCCTGGGCGGACCGGGGAGCTGTTTTTT. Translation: CASSPGRTGELFF.

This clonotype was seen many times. This CDR3 reads CASSLADPADTQYF. DNA of the CDR3: TGTGCCAGCAGCTTAGCAGACCCGGCAGATACGCAGTATTTT. This chain links TRBV7-9 with TRBJ2-3; unclear D gene. The CDR3 consists of 14 residues. Germline assignment: CDR1 SEHNR and CDR2 FQNEAQ (reference sequence). The germline V and J ends were trimmed by 0 bases and 4 bases, with 8 bases remaining between them.

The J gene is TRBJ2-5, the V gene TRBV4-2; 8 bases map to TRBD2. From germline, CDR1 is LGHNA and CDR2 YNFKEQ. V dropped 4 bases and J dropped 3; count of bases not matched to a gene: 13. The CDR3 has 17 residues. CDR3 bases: TGTGCCAGCAGCCCCTCAGATTGGGGTAGCGGGGAAGAGACCCAGTACTTC. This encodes CASSPSDWGSGEETQYF.